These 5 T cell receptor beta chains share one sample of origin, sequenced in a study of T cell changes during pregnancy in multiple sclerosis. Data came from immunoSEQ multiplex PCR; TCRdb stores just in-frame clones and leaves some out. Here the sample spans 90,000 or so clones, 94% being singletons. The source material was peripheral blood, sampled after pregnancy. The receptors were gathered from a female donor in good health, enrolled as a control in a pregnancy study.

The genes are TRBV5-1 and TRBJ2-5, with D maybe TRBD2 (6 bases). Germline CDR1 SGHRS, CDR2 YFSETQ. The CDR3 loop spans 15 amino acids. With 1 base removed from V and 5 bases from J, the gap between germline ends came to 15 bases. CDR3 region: CASSLSGLAGETQYF. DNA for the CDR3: TGCGCCAGCAGCTTGTCGGGTTTGGCGGGGGAGACCCAGTACTTC.

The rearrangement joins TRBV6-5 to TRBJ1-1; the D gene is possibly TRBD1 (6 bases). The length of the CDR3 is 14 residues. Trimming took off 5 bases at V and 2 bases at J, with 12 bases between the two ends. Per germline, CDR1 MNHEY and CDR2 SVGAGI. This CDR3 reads CASSTGIGNTEAFF. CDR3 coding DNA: TGTGCCAGCAGTACAGGGATTGGTAACACTGAAGCTTTCTTT.

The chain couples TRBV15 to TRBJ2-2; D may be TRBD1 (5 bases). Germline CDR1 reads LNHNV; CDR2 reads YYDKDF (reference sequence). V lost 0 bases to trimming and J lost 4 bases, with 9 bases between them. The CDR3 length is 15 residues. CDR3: CATSRDWGATGELFF. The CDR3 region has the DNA TGTGCCACCAGCAGAGATTGGGGCGCCACCGGGGAGCTGTTTTTT.

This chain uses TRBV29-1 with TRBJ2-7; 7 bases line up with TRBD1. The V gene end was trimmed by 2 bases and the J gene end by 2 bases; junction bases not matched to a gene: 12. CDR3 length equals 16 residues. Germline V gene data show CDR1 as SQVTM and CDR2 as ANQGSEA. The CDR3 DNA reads TGCAGCGTTGAAACAGGGGTGAGGCCTCAGGCCTACGAGCAGTACTTC. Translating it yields CSVETGVRPQAYEQYF.

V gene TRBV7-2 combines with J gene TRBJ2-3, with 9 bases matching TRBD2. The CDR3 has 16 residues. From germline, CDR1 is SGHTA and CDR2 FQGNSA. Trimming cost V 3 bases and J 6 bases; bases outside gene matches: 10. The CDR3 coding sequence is TGTGCCAGCAGCTTGGTAGCGGGAGTGACACCGGATACGCAGTATTTT. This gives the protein CASSLVAGVTPDTQYF.